The 31 T cell receptor beta chains reported below all come from one sample, sequenced in a study of blood T cell repertoires in COVID-19. Data came from immunoSEQ multiplex PCR; TCRdb stores just in-frame clones and leaves some out. This table has 400,000 or so clones, 70% to 90% appearing once. The specimen sequenced was peripheral blood. All receptors come from a young man with COVID-19, enrolled during active disease.

This chain connects TRBV20-1 to TRBJ2-1; TRBD1 aligns across 9 bases. Germline CDR1 reads DFQATT; CDR2 reads SNEGSKA (reference sequence). CDR3 length: 10 amino acids. V was clipped by 3 bases and J by 15 bases; unmatched bases: 3. Written as DNA, the CDR3 is TGCAGTGCTAGTGCGGGACAGGGGTTCTTC. It encodes CSASAGQGFF.

The chain employs TRBV6-5 and TRBJ2-5; 8 bases line up with TRBD1. CDR3 length equals 13 residues. V trimming: 9 bases; J trimming: 5 bases; junction bases outside the gene matches: 8. CDR1 and CDR2 (germline): MNHEY, SVGAGI. The CDR3 bases are TGTGCCAGTGACAGGGGTCGTTGGGAGACCCAGTACTTC. Amino acid sequence: CASDRGRWETQYF.

This chain uses TRBV6-5 with TRBJ2-1, with 11 bases fitting TRBD2. Germline V gene sequence: CDR1 MNHEY, CDR2 SVGAGI. V lost 6 bases, J lost 3 bases, and 1 base stayed unmatched. The CDR3 is 14 residues long. The CDR3 here is CASSLAGGYNEQFF. In nucleotides, the CDR3 is TGTGCCAGCAGCCTAGCGGGAGGCTACAATGAGCAGTTCTTC.

The chain uses TRBV5-1 and TRBJ2-1, with TRBD2 matching over 8 bases. With V trimmed by 2 bases and J by 0 bases, 10 bases remained unmatched. The CDR3 runs 18 residues. Germline CDR1 reads SGHRS; CDR2 reads YFSETQ. The CDR3 region has the DNA TGCGCCAGCAGCTTTAAAGGAGCGGGGGACCTCTCCTACAATGAGCAGTTCTTC. Its translation is CASSFKGAGDLSYNEQFF. Supplemented by reference TRBV5-1 and TRBJ2-1, the full variable domain reads KAGVTQTPRYLIKTRGQQVTLSCSPISGHRSVSWYQQTPGQGLQFLFEYFSETQRNKGNFPGRFSGRQFSNSRSEMNVSTLELGDSALYLCASSFKGAGDLSYNEQFFGPGTRLTVL.

This clone was found a few times. The rearrangement uses TRBV27 and TRBJ1-2; D is possibly TRBD1 (5 bases). Trimming shortened V by 5 bases and J by 6 bases, and 16 bases separated the two germline ends. CDR3 size: 14 residues. From germline, CDR1 is MNHEY and CDR2 SMNVEV (reference sequence). DNA of the CDR3: TGTGCCAGCAGTACTCGCAGGGTACCGGATGGCTACACCTTC. It yields the protein CASSTRRVPDGYTF.

The chain combines TRBV2 with TRBJ2-7, with a tentative D call TRBD1 (5 bases). Germline V gene sequence: CDR1 SNHLY, CDR2 FYNNEI. The CDR3 is made up of 11 amino acids. The germline V and J ends were trimmed by 7 bases and 4 bases, with 8 bases remaining between them. DNA of the CDR3: TGTGCCAGCAAGACAGCATACGAGCAGTACTTC. This sequence encodes CASKTAYEQYF.

As DNA, the CDR3 is TGTGCCAGCAGCTTGGTTAGTCCAGAGACCCAGTACTTC. Its translation is CASSLVSPETQYF. The rearrangement uses TRBV5-6 and TRBJ2-5, with D unresolved. CDR3 length: 13 residues. Germline V gene data show CDR1 as SGHDT and CDR2 as YYEEEE. V was trimmed by 0 bases and J by 4 bases, leaving 7 bases between them.

The V call is TRBV19, the J call TRBJ1-2; D not resolved. The germline V gene encodes CDR1 LNHDA and CDR2 SQIVND (reference sequence). Trimming shortened V by 5 bases and J by 3 bases, and 13 bases separated the two germline ends. This CDR3 is 14 amino acids long. The DNA of the CDR3 is TGTGCCAGTAGTCCCGACCGGGTAGACTATGGCTACACCTTC. This sequence encodes CASSPDRVDYGYTF.

This sequence joins TRBV10-2 and TRBJ1-4; possible D gene TRBD1, 5 bases. In germline, CDR1 is WSHSY, CDR2 SAAADI. CDR3 length: 15 residues. V lost 3 bases to trimming and J lost 5 bases, with 13 bases between them. The CDR3 DNA follows: TGCGCCAGCAGTGATAGTCTAGGGGCGAATGAAAAACTGTTTTTT. Amino acids: CASSDSLGANEKLFF.

A single count supports this clone. This chain joins TRBV12-3 or TRBV12-4 and TRBJ2-1, with D perhaps TRBD1 (6 bases). Deletions cut 6 bases from V and 12 bases from J, with 18 bases between. This CDR3 spans 13 amino acids. The CDR3 region is CASSHRTAWGQFF. CDR3 DNA: TGTGCCAGCAGCCACCGGACAGCCTGGGGGCAGTTCTTC.

This chain connects TRBV7-2 to TRBJ2-1; 12 bases fit TRBD2. CDR1 is SGHTA and CDR2 is FQGNSA in the germline V gene. V dropped 1 base and J dropped 10; count of bases not matched to a gene: 8. This CDR3 region has 16 residues. The CDR3 DNA sequence: TGTGCCAGCAGCTTAGTCGCCGGGACTAGCGGGCAGGAGCAGTTCTTC. Translation: CASSLVAGTSGQEQFF.

This clone turned up a few times. The chain links TRBV19 to TRBJ1-3; tentatively, D is TRBD1 (5 bases). The ends were cut back, 6 bases at V and 2 bases at J, with 5 bases in the middle. The germline V gene encodes CDR1 LNHDA and CDR2 SQIVND (reference sequence). CDR3 length: 12 residues. CDR3 sequence (DNA): TGTGCCAGTAGCAGGGCTGGAAACACCATATATTTT. This gives the protein CASSRAGNTIYF.

The rearrangement uses TRBV5-4 and TRBJ2-2; possibly TRBD2 for D (5 bases). Germline CDR1 and CDR2: SGHNT and YYREEE (reference sequence). With 0 bases removed from V and 3 bases from J, the gap between germline ends came to 12 bases. This CDR3 has 16 amino acids. CDR3 sequence reads: CASSLAGSMDTGELFF. CDR3 sequence (DNA): TGTGCCAGCAGCTTGGCGGGGTCGATGGACACCGGGGAGCTGTTTTTT.

This chain joins TRBV4-2 and TRBJ2-1, with 9 bases matching TRBD2. V was pared by 0 bases and J by 8 bases, with 11 bases of the junction left unmatched. The germline CDR1 and CDR2 sequences are LGHNA and YNFKEQ. CDR3 length equals 17 residues. The CDR3 DNA follows: TGTGCCAGCAGCCAAGACTTTTCGGCGGGGGGGCACGATGAGCAGTTCTTC. This encodes CASSQDFSAGGHDEQFF.

V gene TRBV7-3 combines with J gene TRBJ2-1, with D perhaps TRBD2 (7 bases). CDR1 is SGHTA and CDR2 is FQGTGA in the germline V gene. The CDR3 covers 16 residues. Deletions cut 0 bases from V and 9 bases from J, with 18 bases between. The CDR3 DNA sequence: TGTGCCAGCAGCTTAACCGGGGGGCGGGAGAGCCGTGAGCAGTTCTTC. Translation gives CASSLTGGRESREQFF.

The chain uses TRBV11-2 and TRBJ1-6; TRBD1 agrees at 7 bases. The J segment lost 10 bases and the V segment lost 6 bases, leaving 6 bases of the junction unmatched. From germline, CDR1 is SGHAT and CDR2 FQNNGV. The CDR3 runs to 13 residues. The CDR3 region has the DNA TGTGCCAGCAGAGGGACAGAACTCTCACCCCTCCACTTT. Encoded protein: CASRGTELSPLHF.

V and J are TRBV6-1 and TRBJ2-5; 9 bases align to TRBD2. The CDR3 sequence is 18 residues long. In germline, CDR1 is MNHNS, CDR2 SASEGT. J gave up 5 bases and V 2 bases, and 15 bases lay outside the gene matches. DNA of the CDR3: TGTGCCAGCAGTGAACCTTTTCTAGCGGGATGGGCTGGGGAGACCCAGTACTTC. This codes for CASSEPFLAGWAGETQYF.

V is TRBV4-1 and J is TRBJ2-5; D remains unclear. Germline V gives CDR1 MGHRA, CDR2 YSYEKL. The CDR3 is 13 amino acids. V gave up 6 bases and J gave up 4 bases, with 12 bases separating them. The CDR3 region is CASSPTRTETQYF. DNA of the CDR3: TGCGCCAGCAGTCCCACACGAACAGAGACCCAGTACTTC.

This rearrangement joins TRBV9 to TRBJ2-3, with D hard to call. The V end lost 2 bases, the J end lost 5 bases, and 6 bases lay between the germline ends. The CDR3 is 12 amino acids. Germline-derived CDR1 and CDR2 are SGDLS and YYNGEE. In DNA form, the CDR3 reads TGTGCCAGCAGCGTGACGGGAGATACGCAGTATTTT. As protein: CASSVTGDTQYF.

A single count supports this clone. The chain has TRBV7-3 and TRBJ2-1, with a tentative D call TRBD2 (5 bases). The V gene lost 6 bases and the J gene lost 0 bases, with 15 bases spanning the gap. The germline V gene has CDR1 SGHTA and CDR2 FQGTGA. CDR3 length: 16 residues. In DNA, the CDR3 is TGTGCCAGCAGTCCTACCGGGATAGTCTCCTACAATGAGCAGTTCTTC. It codes for CASSPTGIVSYNEQFF.

The CDR3 sequence is CASSVDSYEQYF. The CDR3 DNA sequence: TGTGCCAGCAGTGTCGACAGCTACGAGCAGTACTTC. The chain employs TRBV2 and TRBJ2-7; D is possibly TRBD1 (5 bases). Germline V gene lookup returns CDR1 SNHLY and CDR2 FYNNEI. V lost 4 bases and J 3 bases, leaving 7 bases between the germline ends. The CDR3 consists of 12 residues.

The chain is built from TRBV7-9 and TRBJ1-4; 9 nucleotides align to TRBD1. The V and J ends lost 0 bases and 7 bases, in that order; junction bases with no gene match: 12. CDR1 is SEHNR, CDR2 FQNEAQ, per germline (reference sequence). The CDR3 extends over 18 amino acids. CDR3 sequence: CASSLALSGQGKREKLFF. The CDR3 DNA follows: TGTGCCAGCAGCTTAGCGCTCAGTGGACAGGGGAAGCGTGAAAAACTGTTTTTT. The entire variable domain, with the rest obtained from reference TRBV7-9 and TRBJ1-4, is as follows: DTGVSQNPRHKITKRGQNVTFRCDPISEHNRLYWYRQTLGQGPEFLTYFQNEAQLEKSRLLSDRFSAERPKGSFSTLEIQRTEQGDSAMYLCASSLALSGQGKREKLFFGSGTQLSVL.

The chain carries TRBV6-1 and TRBJ1-1; a possible D gene is TRBD1 (6 bases). Germline CDR1 reads MNHNS; CDR2 reads SASEGT. V was shortened by 1 base and J by 6 bases, with 15 bases between the two germline ends. The CDR3 covers 15 residues. The CDR3 nucleotides read TGTGCCAGCAGTGAAGTATCGGGCAGGGGATCTGAAGCTTTCTTT. Translated, it gives CASSEVSGRGSEAFF.

This clone has more than one count but fewer than ten. This chain connects TRBV5-6 to TRBJ1-6, with D perhaps TRBD1 (5 bases). Germline-derived CDR1 and CDR2 are SGHDT and YYEEEE. Trimming shortened V by 0 bases and J by 7 bases, and 17 bases separated the two germline ends. This CDR3 contains 17 residues. The CDR3 DNA reads TGTGCCAGCAGCTTGGAATTTTCGACAGTGGGAAATTCACCCCTCCACTTT. It specifies CASSLEFSTVGNSPLHF.

The CDR3 region is CASSSTSYEQYF. Written as DNA, the CDR3 is TGTGCCAGCAGTTCTACCTCCTACGAGCAGTACTTC. The V call is TRBV6-6, the J call TRBJ2-7; D is ambiguous. The germline V and J ends were trimmed by 4 bases and 0 bases, with 4 bases remaining between them. Germline values: CDR1 MNHNY, CDR2 SVGAGI (reference sequence). This CDR3 is built from 12 residues.

This clone was seen once. V usage is TRBV3-1 (or the pseudogene TRBV3-2) and J usage is TRBJ1-2; the D is unclear. Germline-derived CDR1 and CDR2 are LGHDT and YNNKEL (reference sequence). The CDR3 contains 12 residues. V gave up 4 bases and J gave up 4 bases, with 7 bases separating them. The CDR3 is CASSPGLYGYTF. The CDR3 coding sequence is TGTGCCAGCAGCCCGGGTCTCTATGGCTACACCTTC.

The chain carries TRBV25-1 and TRBJ1-2; TRBD1 might be the D (6 bases). The CDR3 has 15 amino acids. V was cut by 1 base and J by 7 bases, with 16 bases left in between. Germline V CDR1 and CDR2: MGHDK, SYGVNS. CDR3 coding DNA: TGTGCCAGCAGTGAATTGAGGCTGGGGGCTATTGGCTACACCTTC. Translation: CASSELRLGAIGYTF.

The gene calls are TRBV5-1 and TRBJ2-1; a possible D gene is TRBD2 (5 bases). The CDR3 contains 15 residues. With 0 bases removed from V and 0 bases from J, the gap between germline ends came to 7 bases. Germline values: CDR1 SGHRS, CDR2 YFSETQ. In DNA form, the CDR3 reads TGCGCCAGCAGCTTGGAGCGGAGCTCCTACAATGAGCAGTTCTTC. Encoded protein: CASSLERSSYNEQFF.

This clone was seen once. The rearrangement links TRBV6-5 to TRBJ2-7, with a tentative D call TRBD1 (5 bases). CDR1 and CDR2 (germline): MNHEY, SVGAGI. This CDR3 is built from 13 residues. V lost 7 bases, J lost 4 bases, and 14 bases lay in between. This CDR3 reads CASTGHLLYEQYF. CDR3 nucleotide sequence: TGTGCCAGCACTGGACACCTATTATACGAGCAGTACTTC.

Here the CDR3 DNA reads TGTGCCAGCAGCTTTGACCCTCCTACTAGCGGAGACCTATACGAGCAGTACTTC. It codes for CASSFDPPTSGDLYEQYF. This chain connects TRBV7-6 to TRBJ2-7; 8 nucleotides agree with TRBD2. Germline assignment: CDR1 SGHVS and CDR2 FNYEAQ. CDR3 size: 18 residues. The junction had 17 bases not matched to a gene; V was cut back by 3 bases and J by 4 bases.

This clone has just one count. This chain connects TRBV6-5 to TRBJ2-1, with 12 bases lining up with TRBD2. This CDR3 is 15 amino acids long. J gave up 0 bases and V 6 bases, and 0 bases lay outside the gene matches. From germline, CDR1 is MNHEY and CDR2 SVGAGI. This CDR3 reads CASRTSGSSYNEQFF. CDR3 nucleotide sequence: TGTGCCAGCAGGACTAGCGGGAGCTCCTACAATGAGCAGTTCTTC.